Shown below are 28 T cell receptor beta chains from a single sample sequenced in a study of beta chain features in type 1 diabetes. All of the isolated RNA was reverse transcribed, so expressed TCRB transcripts were sequenced. Measured with immunoSEQ multiplex PCR; TCRdb has only the in-frame clones, and not every one. This sample has about 270,000 clones, with over 11% found just once. Antigens of these TCRs are unknown. Whole-study findings and limits: Type 1 diabetes patients had moderately but significantly shorter TCRB CDR3s in all four CD4+ subsets.

The sequencing sample was made of naive CD4+ T cells from blood. The receptors shown here come from a man in his thirties or forties with type 1 diabetes.

The CDR3 DNA follows: TGTGCCACCAGCAGGTCTGGGTACAGTGGAAACACTGAAGCTTTCTTT. Protein product: CATSRSGYSGNTEAFF. The rearrangement links TRBV15 to TRBJ1-1; D is unclear. With 3 bases removed from V and 2 bases from J, the gap between germline ends came to 16 bases. Germline V CDR1 and CDR2: LNHNV, YYDKDF (reference sequence). The length of the CDR3 is 16 residues.

The chain joins TRBV5-1 to TRBJ2-5; D possibly corresponds to TRBD2 (6 bases). This CDR3 is built from 17 residues. Germline V gene sequence: CDR1 SGHRS, CDR2 YFSETQ. The V gene lost 4 bases and the J gene lost 5 bases, with 24 bases spanning the gap. As DNA, the CDR3 is TGCGCCAGCAGCCCGGGTTGGGTACCGGGAGTTATGGAGACCCAGTACTTC. Translating it yields CASSPGWVPGVMETQYF.

Only a few counts were recorded for this clone. The genes are TRBV5-6 and TRBJ1-5, with a tentative D call TRBD1 (5 bases). V was clipped by 2 bases and J by 5 bases, with 17 bases between them. Germline V gene lookup returns CDR1 SGHDT and CDR2 YYEEEE. The CDR3 spans 16 residues. The CDR3 loop reads CASSFFGQGGYQPQHF. The CDR3 region has the DNA TGTGCCAGCAGCTTTTTTGGGCAGGGAGGGTATCAGCCCCAGCATTTT.

This chain joins TRBV7-9 and TRBJ1-5; possible D gene TRBD1, 5 bases. The CDR3 length is 14 residues. Germline CDR1 reads SEHNR; CDR2 reads FQNEAQ (reference sequence). Trimming pared 4 bases from V and 5 bases from J, leaving 12 bases between. The CDR3 coding sequence is TGTGCCAGCAGCTGGACCGGGACTGATCAGCCCCAGCATTTT. It yields the protein CASSWTGTDQPQHF. Looking up the rest from reference TRBV7-9 and TRBJ1-5 gives the full variable domain: DTGVSQNPRHKITKRGQNVTFRCDPISEHNRLYWYRQTLGQGPEFLTYFQNEAQLEKSRLLSDRFSAERPKGSFSTLEIQRTEQGDSAMYLCASSWTGTDQPQHFGDGTRLSIL.

This chain uses TRBV7-9 with TRBJ2-5; possible D gene TRBD1, 5 bases. The CDR3 has 16 residues. V gave up 5 bases and J gave up 6 bases, with 22 bases separating them. CDR1 and CDR2 (germline): SEHNR, FQNEAQ (reference sequence). The CDR3 coding sequence is TGTGCCAGCAGCCCCCATTTGGGCAGGGCCGAGAAGACCCAGTACTTC. This sequence encodes CASSPHLGRAEKTQYF.

V is TRBV9 and J is TRBJ1-4; D is unresolved. Trimming cost V 2 bases and J 8 bases, with 22 bases left between them. Germline lookup yields CDR1 SGDLS and CDR2 YYNGEE. The CDR3 extends over 17 amino acids. Here the CDR3 DNA reads TGTGCCAGCAGCGTTACGGCCTACCTCGCGGCGGGGGAAAAACTGTTTTTT. This encodes CASSVTAYLAAGEKLFF. Together with reference TRBV9 and TRBJ1-4, the CDR3 gives the full variable domain: DSGVTQTPKHLITATGQRVTLRCSPRSGDLSVYWYQQSLDQGLQFLIQYYNGEERAKGNILERFSAQQFPDLHSELNLSSLELGDSALYFCASSVTAYLAAGEKLFFGSGTQLSVL.

This chain uses TRBV27 with TRBJ2-1, with D tentatively TRBD2 (6 bases). CDR1 is MNHEY and CDR2 is SMNVEV in the germline V gene (reference sequence). This CDR3 has 15 residues. The germline V and J ends were trimmed by 7 bases and 6 bases, with 19 bases remaining between them. The CDR3 spells CASTLRRDLPNEQFF. The DNA of the CDR3 is TGTGCCAGCACCCTAAGGCGGGACCTCCCCAATGAGCAGTTCTTC.

The J gene is TRBJ1-1, the V gene TRBV29-1; D is unclear. CDR1 is SQVTM and CDR2 is ANQGSEA in the germline V gene. V was cut by 7 bases and J by 3 bases, with 6 bases left in between. The CDR3 spans 10 residues. This CDR3 is CSGGDTEAFF. The CDR3 nucleotides are TGCAGCGGAGGAGACACTGAAGCTTTCTTT.

This clone was found a few times. V usage is TRBV9 and J usage is TRBJ2-3; the match to TRBD2 covers 14 bases. V dropped 1 base and J dropped 6; count of bases not matched to a gene: 10. CDR3 size: 18 residues. Germline lookup yields CDR1 SGDLS and CDR2 YYNGEE. Here the CDR3 DNA reads TGTGCCAGCAGCGTACAGGGGACTAGCGGGAGAACGGAGGATACGCAGTATTTT. It codes for CASSVQGTSGRTEDTQYF.

Only a few counts were recorded for this clone. This sample includes further DNA sequences coding for the same CDR3. V and J are TRBV7-9 and TRBJ2-7; D unclear. V lost 4 bases, J lost 0 bases, and 10 bases lay in between. The CDR3 consists of 14 residues. Germline V gene sequence: CDR1 SEHNR, CDR2 FQNEAQ (reference sequence). The CDR3 bases are TGTGCCAGCAGCTCCAGAGGCGGCTCCTACGAGCAGTACTTC. Its translation: CASSSRGGSYEQYF. Together with reference TRBV7-9 and TRBJ2-7, the CDR3 gives the full variable domain: DTGVSQNPRHKITKRGQNVTFRCDPISEHNRLYWYRQTLGQGPEFLTYFQNEAQLEKSRLLSDRFSAERPKGSFSTLEIQRTEQGDSAMYLCASSSRGGSYEQYFGPGTRLTVT.

Only a few counts were recorded for this clone. The V and J genes are TRBV30 and TRBJ2-3, with D uncertain. Per the germline V gene, CDR1 is GTSNPN and CDR2 is SVGIG (reference sequence). Trimming stripped 2 bases from V and 2 bases from J, with 8 bases between. The CDR3 length is 13 residues. The CDR3 spells CAWSFIYTDTQYF. The DNA for the CDR3 is TGTGCCTGGAGTTTCATCTACACAGATACGCAGTATTTT.

The gene calls are TRBV7-9 and TRBJ2-3; 8 bases map to TRBD1. V lost 3 bases and J lost 6; bases outside the gene matches: 8. CDR1 and CDR2 (germline): SEHNR, FQNEAQ (reference sequence). The CDR3 consists of 15 residues. The CDR3: CASSFGQGLTDTQYF. The CDR3 DNA is TGTGCCAGCAGCTTCGGACAGGGATTGACCGATACGCAGTATTTT.

On this clone: Other DNA sequences in the sample encode the same CDR3. The chain has TRBV7-2 and TRBJ1-5; D ambiguous. This CDR3 has 15 amino acids. Germline V lookup: CDR1 SGHTA, CDR2 FQGNSA. The ends were cut back, 3 bases at V and 0 bases at J, with 9 bases in the middle. The CDR3 spells CASSLGSRSNQPQHF. The CDR3 DNA sequence: TGTGCCAGCAGCTTGGGGAGCCGTAGCAATCAGCCCCAGCATTTT.

This clone was seen a handful of times. This chain uses TRBV7-9 with TRBJ2-7, with D unclear. The CDR3 runs 14 residues. Germline CDR1 and CDR2: SEHNR and FQNEAQ (reference sequence). V was trimmed by 2 bases and J by 5 bases, leaving 13 bases between them. CDR3 amino acids: CASSLTPGEHEQYF. CDR3 sequence (DNA): TGTGCCAGCAGCTTAACTCCTGGAGAACACGAGCAGTACTTC.

This chain connects TRBV28 to TRBJ2-3; unclear D gene. Trimming removed 6 bases at V and 1 base at J, with 8 bases between. This CDR3 spans 13 amino acids. Germline V gene lookup returns CDR1 MDHEN and CDR2 SYDVKM. The CDR3 bases are TGTGCCAGCAGCCCAGGTGGCACAGATACGCAGTATTTT. Protein product: CASSPGGTDTQYF.

This clone occurred a few times. The V gene is TRBV5-1, the J gene TRBJ2-1, with 7 bases aligning to TRBD2. J gave up 4 bases and V 7 bases, and 11 bases lay outside the gene matches. CDR3 length: 15 amino acids. The germline gives CDR1 SGHRS, CDR2 YFSETQ. Here the CDR3 reads CASRTFTGGYNEQFF. CDR3 in DNA: TGCGCCAGCCGGACTTTCACGGGAGGATACAATGAGCAGTTCTTC. Variable domain in full (rest from reference TRBV5-1 and TRBJ2-1): KAGVTQTPRYLIKTRGQQVTLSCSPISGHRSVSWYQQTPGQGLQFLFEYFSETQRNKGNFPGRFSGRQFSNSRSEMNVSTLELGDSALYLCASRTFTGGYNEQFFGPGTRLTVL.

There are a few counts of this clone. This sequence joins TRBV5-6 and TRBJ1-5; no definite D call. Germline V gives CDR1 SGHDT, CDR2 YYEEEE. V dropped 0 bases and J dropped 7 bases, with 5 bases sitting between them. This CDR3 comprises 12 residues. Here the CDR3 reads CASSLGLQPQHF. The DNA for the CDR3 is TGTGCCAGCAGCTTGGGGCTCCAGCCCCAGCATTTT.

The chain is built from TRBV6-1 and TRBJ1-1; 7 nucleotides line up with TRBD1. CDR3 size: 13 residues. Per germline, CDR1 MNHNS and CDR2 SASEGT. Losses at the gene ends were 6 bases for V and 7 bases for J; bases not matched to a gene: 8. CDR3 sequence: CASRGDRRLEAFF. Written as DNA, the CDR3 is TGTGCCAGCAGGGGGGACAGAAGACTTGAAGCTTTCTTT.

In this sample, this clone turned up a few times. The rearrangement joins TRBV5-1 to TRBJ1-1; D is unresolved. Trimming took off 5 bases at V and 1 base at J, with 12 bases between the two ends. The CDR3 covers 14 residues. Looked up from germline, CDR1 is SGHRS and CDR2 is YFSETQ. The CDR3 loop is CASRAFGGNTEAFF. As DNA, the CDR3 is TGCGCCAGCAGGGCCTTTGGCGGGAACACTGAAGCTTTCTTT.

This clone was detected a few times. The V and J genes are TRBV18 and TRBJ2-1; TRBD2 aligns across 13 bases. CDR1 KGHSH and CDR2 LQKENI come from the germline V gene. CDR3 size: 15 residues. V lost 5 bases, J lost 9 bases, and 7 bases stayed unmatched. The CDR3 DNA is TGTGCCAGCTCAGCGGGACTAGCGGGAATGGGTGAGCAGTTCTTC. Its protein is CASSAGLAGMGEQFF.

The rearrangement links TRBV7-9 to TRBJ2-5, with D maybe TRBD2 (6 bases). Germline V gene data show CDR1 as SEHNR and CDR2 as FQNEAQ (reference sequence). The V and J ends lost 3 bases and 3 bases respectively, with 8 bases between them. This CDR3 spans 13 amino acids. The CDR3 nucleotides read TGTGCCAGCAGCTTTATAGCGGAAGAGACCCAGTACTTC. Encoded protein: CASSFIAEETQYF.

This clone was seen a handful of times. V is TRBV7-9 and J is TRBJ2-7; 7 bases fit TRBD1. The V gene end was trimmed by 5 bases and the J gene end by 3 bases; junction bases not matched to a gene: 7. The CDR3 covers 14 residues. Germline CDR1 and CDR2: SEHNR and FQNEAQ (reference sequence). CDR3 region: CASSPTGYDYEQYF. CDR3 DNA: TGTGCCAGCAGCCCGACAGGGTATGACTACGAGCAGTACTTC. Full variable domain (outside the CDR3, taken from reference TRBV7-9 and TRBJ2-7): DTGVSQNPRHKITKRGQNVTFRCDPISEHNRLYWYRQTLGQGPEFLTYFQNEAQLEKSRLLSDRFSAERPKGSFSTLEIQRTEQGDSAMYLCASSPTGYDYEQYFGPGTRLTVT.

This clone was counted only a few times. The V and J genes are TRBV6-1 and TRBJ2-7; 12 positions agree with TRBD2. This CDR3 has 13 residues. The junction had 1 base not matched to a gene; V was cut back by 6 bases and J by 4 bases. Germline CDR1 is MNHNS and CDR2 is SASEGT. CDR3 DNA sequence: TGTGCCAGCAGGACTAGCGGGAGTTACGAGCAGTACTTC. Translated, it gives CASRTSGSYEQYF.

The rearrangement uses TRBV15 and TRBJ2-7, with 7 bases that match TRBD1. V shed 3 bases, J shed 7 bases, and the junction held 15 bases outside the gene matches. Germline loops: CDR1 LNHNV, CDR2 YYDKDF (reference sequence). The CDR3 consists of 16 residues. The CDR3 is CATSRPGQNLRSEQYF. In DNA form, the CDR3 reads TGTGCCACCAGCAGGCCGGGACAGAACCTACGTTCAGAGCAGTACTTC. The full variable domain, its missing parts supplied by reference TRBV15 and TRBJ2-7, is DAMVIQNPRYQVTQFGKPVTLSCSQTLNHNVMYWYQQKSSQAPKLLFHYYDKDFNNEADTPDNFQSRRPNTSFCFLDIRSPGLGDTAMYLCATSRPGQNLRSEQYFGPGTRLTVT.

The V gene is TRBV7-3, the J gene TRBJ1-1; the D is unclear. V lost 4 bases and J 1 base, leaving 7 bases between the germline ends. This CDR3 comprises 13 residues. Germline CDR1 reads SGHTA; CDR2 reads FQGTGA. The CDR3: CASSSNKNTEAFF. As DNA, the CDR3 is TGTGCCAGCAGCTCCAACAAGAACACTGAAGCTTTCTTT.

This clone was detected a few times. The chain links TRBV14 to TRBJ2-1; D not certain. The CDR3 covers 11 residues. V shed 1 base and J shed 8 bases, with 3 bases lying between them. The germline CDR1 and CDR2 sequences are SGHDN and FVKESK. CDR3 sequence (DNA): TGTGCCAGCAGCCAAGCGGATGAGCAGTTCTTC. It specifies CASSQADEQFF.

This clone was counted between two and nine times. The genes are TRBV28 and TRBJ1-2, with 8 bases fitting TRBD1. Germline values: CDR1 MDHEN, CDR2 SYDVKM. J gave up 4 bases and V 8 bases, and 3 bases lay outside the gene matches. This CDR3 comprises 12 residues. CDR3 in amino acids: CASSTGVYGYTF. DNA of the CDR3: TGTGCCAGCTCGACAGGGGTCTATGGCTACACCTTC.

In DNA, the CDR3 is TGTGCCAGCAGCCCCGAAGGGGACAGCTATGGCTACACCTTC. It encodes CASSPEGDSYGYTF. This rearrangement joins TRBV7-9 to TRBJ1-2; TRBD1 matches at 7 bases. V shed 5 bases and J 4 bases; nucleotides not matched to a gene: 7. The germline gives CDR1 SEHNR, CDR2 FQNEAQ (reference sequence). The CDR3 has 14 amino acids.